The 18 T cell receptor beta chains below come from one sample, sequenced in a study of blood T cell repertoires in COVID-19. The repertoire was sequenced with immunoSEQ multiplex PCR; TCRdb's copy has only in-frame clones and lacks some. Of roughly 330,000 clones in the sample, roughly 86% are singletons; the top ten hold under 2%. What was sequenced was peripheral blood. These receptors were obtained from a woman in her forties or fifties with acute or convalescent COVID-19.

V usage is TRBV7-9 and J usage is TRBJ2-4; D possibly corresponds to TRBD2 (5 bases). The CDR3 sequence is 13 residues long. Trimming cost V 6 bases and J 8 bases, with 14 bases left between them. CDR1 SEHNR and CDR2 FQNEAQ come from the germline V gene (reference sequence). The CDR3 DNA sequence: TGTGCCAGCAGACCCGAAGAGCGGTACATTCAGTACTTC. This gives the protein CASRPEERYIQYF. The entire variable domain, with the rest obtained from reference TRBV7-9 and TRBJ2-4, is as follows: DTGVSQNPRHKITKRGQNVTFRCDPISEHNRLYWYRQTLGQGPEFLTYFQNEAQLEKSRLLSDRFSAERPKGSFSTLEIQRTEQGDSAMYLCASRPEERYIQYFGAGTRLSVL.

This clone has a handful of counts. This chain links TRBV4-1 with TRBJ1-1; D ambiguous. This CDR3 region has 13 residues. Germline CDR1 reads MGHRA; CDR2 reads YSYEKL. V lost 5 bases, J lost 5 bases, and 12 bases lay in between. The CDR3 bases are TGCGCCAGCAGCTTACGAGGGAAAACTGAAGCTTTCTTT. Amino acids: CASSLRGKTEAFF.

J is TRBJ1-1 and V is TRBV18; D may be TRBD1 (6 bases). This CDR3 comprises 14 residues. CDR1 and CDR2 from the germline V gene are KGHSH and LQKENI. V gave up 2 bases and J gave up 3 bases, with 10 bases separating them. The CDR3 DNA reads TGTGCCAGCTCACCAAAGACAGGAGACACTGAAGCTTTCTTT. Its protein is CASSPKTGDTEAFF.

This clone turned up a few times. The chain combines TRBV15 with TRBJ2-7, with 12 bases identical to TRBD2. The CDR3 loop spans 17 amino acids. V gave up 2 bases and J gave up 2 bases; unmatched junction bases: 7. From germline, CDR1 is LNHNV and CDR2 YYDKDF (reference sequence). This chain's CDR3 is CATSRTLRLAGAYEQYF. CDR3 DNA: TGTGCCACCAGCAGAACACTACGACTAGCGGGAGCCTACGAGCAGTACTTC. The full variable domain, rest sourced from reference TRBV15 and TRBJ2-7, is DAMVIQNPRYQVTQFGKPVTLSCSQTLNHNVMYWYQQKSSQAPKLLFHYYDKDFNNEADTPDNFQSRRPNTSFCFLDIRSPGLGDTAMYLCATSRTLRLAGAYEQYFGPGTRLTVT.

This clone was recorded once. The genes are TRBV11-2 and TRBJ1-3; no clear D gene. This CDR3 region has 17 residues. Trimming stripped 1 base from V and 0 bases from J, with 13 bases between. Germline V gene sequence: CDR1 SGHAT, CDR2 FQNNGV. The CDR3 here is CASSLGRDAGSGNTIYF. The CDR3 DNA sequence: TGTGCCAGCAGCTTAGGCCGAGATGCTGGCTCTGGAAACACCATATATTTT.

The chain carries TRBV7-2 and TRBJ2-7, with TRBD1 matching 11 bases. The CDR3 is 13 amino acids. The V segment lost 10 bases and the J segment 3 bases; nucleotides outside the gene matches: 5. Germline CDR1 reads SGHTA; CDR2 reads FQGNSA. The CDR3 reads CAIGQGANYEQYF. CDR3 coding DNA: TGTGCCATAGGACAGGGGGCTAACTACGAGCAGTACTTC. Complete variable domain (other parts from reference TRBV7-2 and TRBJ2-7): GAGVSQSPSNKVTEKGKDVELRCDPISGHTALYWYRQSLGQGLEFLIYFQGNSAPDKSGLPSDRFSAERTGGSVSTLTIQRTQQEDSAVYLCAIGQGANYEQYFGPGTRLTVT.

The rearrangement uses TRBV6-5 and TRBJ1-5, with 8 bases lining up with TRBD1. Germline values: CDR1 MNHEY, CDR2 SVGAGI. The J segment lost 6 bases and the V segment lost 7 bases, leaving 5 bases of the junction unmatched. The CDR3 covers 13 residues. Here the CDR3 reads CASTSGGFQPQHF. CDR3 in DNA: TGTGCCAGCACTTCAGGGGGCTTTCAGCCCCAGCATTTT.

This clone was picked up one time. This chain links TRBV27 with TRBJ1-1, with D perhaps matching TRBD1 (6 bases). The germline V gene has CDR1 MNHEY and CDR2 SMNVEV (reference sequence). The CDR3 is made up of 13 amino acids. The V end was cut by 11 bases, the J end by 1 base, with 14 bases between. The CDR3 DNA reads TGTGCCGCACAACTGACAGGGAACACTGAAGCTTTCTTT. Protein: CAAQLTGNTEAFF.

The chain is built from TRBV7-2 and TRBJ2-7; TRBD1 agrees at 8 bases. Germline V gives CDR1 SGHTA, CDR2 FQGNSA. V was clipped by 0 bases and J by 4 bases; unmatched bases: 5. The CDR3 has 15 residues. CDR3 DNA: TGTGCCAGCAGCTTAGCGTCAGGGGGCTTTTACGAGCAGTACTTC. Its protein product is CASSLASGGFYEQYF.

The V gene is TRBV2, the J gene TRBJ2-7, with 14 positions matching TRBD2. J was trimmed by 2 bases and V by 6 bases; bases with no gene match: 12. This CDR3 is 18 amino acids long. Germline assignment: CDR1 SNHLY and CDR2 FYNNEI. CDR3 region: CASSSLGLAGATPYEQYF. CDR3 coding DNA: TGTGCCAGCAGCTCCTTGGGACTAGCGGGAGCTACCCCCTACGAGCAGTACTTC.

The chain is built from TRBV5-4 and TRBJ2-2; 8 bases match TRBD2. Trimming removed 5 bases from V and 7 bases from J; junction bases left unmatched: 10. The CDR3 spans 15 residues. The germline CDR1 and CDR2 sequences are SGHNT and YYREEE (reference sequence). CDR3 nucleotides: TGTGCCAGCAGTTTGTGGACTAGCCCCCTCGGGGAGCTGTTTTTT. It is translated as CASSLWTSPLGELFF.

J is TRBJ2-1 and V is TRBV28; D perhaps matches TRBD1 (6 bases). The germline V gene encodes CDR1 MDHEN and CDR2 SYDVKM. This CDR3 contains 15 residues. V was trimmed by 6 bases and J by 9 bases, leaving 21 bases between them. The CDR3: CASSHAPNRVREQFF. In DNA, the CDR3 is TGTGCCAGCAGCCACGCCCCCAACAGGGTGCGTGAGCAGTTCTTC.

Turning to this clone: The same CDR3 can be traced to other DNA sequences in this sample. This chain joins TRBV18 and TRBJ2-7, with no clear D. The CDR3 contains 12 residues. The V end lost 3 bases, the J end lost 0 bases, and 3 bases lay between the germline ends. Per the germline V gene, CDR1 is KGHSH and CDR2 is LQKENI. The CDR3 sequence is CASSPSSYEQYF. The CDR3 bases are TGTGCCAGCTCACCGAGCTCCTACGAGCAGTACTTC.

The CDR3, as DNA: TGCGCCAGCAGCTTCAGGGGAACCTACGAGCAGTACTTC. Translation: CASSFRGTYEQYF. This chain links TRBV5-1 with TRBJ2-7, with D perhaps TRBD1 (6 bases). There are 13 residues in the CDR3. From germline, CDR1 is SGHRS and CDR2 YFSETQ. V lost 2 bases to trimming and J lost 2 bases, with 8 bases between them.

This clone was counted a few times. The CDR3 DNA reads as TGTGCCAGCAGCTCCCTTTCGGGGGAGGGCTATGGCTACACCTTC. It specifies CASSSLSGEGYGYTF. V usage is TRBV5-4 and J usage is TRBJ1-2; TRBD1 might be the D (5 bases). The CDR3 extends over 15 amino acids. Trimming cost V 3 bases and J 4 bases, with 16 bases left between them. Germline V gene lookup returns CDR1 SGHNT and CDR2 YYREEE (reference sequence).

The genes are TRBV6-4 and TRBJ2-5, with D possibly TRBD2 on 6 matching bases. The CDR3 is 15 amino acids. V lost 2 bases and J 4 bases, leaving 14 bases between the germline ends. The germline CDR1 and CDR2 sequences are MRHNA and SNTAGT. CDR3 residues: CASSDPGGVGETQYF. DNA of the CDR3: TGTGCCAGCAGTGACCCCGGCGGGGTGGGAGAGACCCAGTACTTC.

The gene calls are TRBV29-1 and TRBJ2-1, with 10 positions matching TRBD2. From germline, CDR1 is SQVTM and CDR2 ANQGSEA. The junction had 9 bases not matched to a gene; V was cut back by 5 bases and J by 8 bases. The CDR3 runs to 14 residues. CDR3 nucleotides: TGCAGCGTTTGCTTGTCTAGCGGGAGTGATGAGCAGTTCTTC. Translated, it gives CSVCLSSGSDEQFF.

The genes are TRBV19 and TRBJ2-7; 10 bases align to TRBD2. V lost 10 bases, J lost 2 bases, and 8 bases stayed unmatched. CDR3 length: 14 amino acids. Germline V gives CDR1 LNHDA, CDR2 SQIVND (reference sequence). The DNA for the CDR3 is TGTGCCACCTCTCGGAGCGGGAGGGCCTACGAGCAGTACTTC. As protein: CATSRSGRAYEQYF.